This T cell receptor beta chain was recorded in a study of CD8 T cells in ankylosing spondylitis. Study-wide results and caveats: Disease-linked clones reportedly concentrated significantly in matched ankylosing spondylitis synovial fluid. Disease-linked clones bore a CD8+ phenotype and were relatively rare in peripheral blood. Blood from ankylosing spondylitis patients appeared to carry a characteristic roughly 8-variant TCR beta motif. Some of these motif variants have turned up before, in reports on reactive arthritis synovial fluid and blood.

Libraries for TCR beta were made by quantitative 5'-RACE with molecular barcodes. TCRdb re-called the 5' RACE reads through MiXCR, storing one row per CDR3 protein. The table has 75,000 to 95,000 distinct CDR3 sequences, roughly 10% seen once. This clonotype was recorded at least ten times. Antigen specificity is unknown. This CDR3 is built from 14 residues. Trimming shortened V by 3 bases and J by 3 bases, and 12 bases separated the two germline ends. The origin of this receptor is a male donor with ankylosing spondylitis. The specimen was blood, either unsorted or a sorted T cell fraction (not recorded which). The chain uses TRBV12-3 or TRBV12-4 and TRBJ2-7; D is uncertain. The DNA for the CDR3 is TGTGCCAGCAGTTTGGGCACTGTCGGCTACGAGCAGTACTTC. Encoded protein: CASSLGTVGYEQYF.